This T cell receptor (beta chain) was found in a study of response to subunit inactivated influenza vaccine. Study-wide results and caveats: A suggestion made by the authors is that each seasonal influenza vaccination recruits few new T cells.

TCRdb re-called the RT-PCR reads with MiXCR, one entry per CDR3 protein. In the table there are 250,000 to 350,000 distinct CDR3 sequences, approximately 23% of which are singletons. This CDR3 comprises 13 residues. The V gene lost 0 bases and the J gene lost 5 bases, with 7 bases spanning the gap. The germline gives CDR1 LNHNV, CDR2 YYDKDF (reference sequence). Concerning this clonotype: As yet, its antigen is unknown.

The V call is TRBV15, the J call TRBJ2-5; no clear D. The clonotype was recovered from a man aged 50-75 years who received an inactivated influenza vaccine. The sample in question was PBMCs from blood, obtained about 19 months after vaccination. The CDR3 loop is CATSRDPVETQYF. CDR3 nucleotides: TGTGCCACCAGCAGAGATCCGGTGGAGACCCAGTACTTC.